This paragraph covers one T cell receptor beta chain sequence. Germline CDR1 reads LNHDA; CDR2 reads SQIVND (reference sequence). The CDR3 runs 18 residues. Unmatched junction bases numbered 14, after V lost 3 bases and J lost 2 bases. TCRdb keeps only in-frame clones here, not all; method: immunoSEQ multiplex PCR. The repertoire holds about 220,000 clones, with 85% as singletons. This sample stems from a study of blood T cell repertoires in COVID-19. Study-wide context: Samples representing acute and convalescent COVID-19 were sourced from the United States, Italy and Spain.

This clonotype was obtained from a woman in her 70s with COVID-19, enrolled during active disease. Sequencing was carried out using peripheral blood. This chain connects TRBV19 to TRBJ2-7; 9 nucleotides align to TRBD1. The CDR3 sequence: CASSMNYRDREMTYEQYF. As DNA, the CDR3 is TGTGCCAGTAGTATGAATTACCGGGACAGGGAGATGACCTACGAGCAGTACTTC. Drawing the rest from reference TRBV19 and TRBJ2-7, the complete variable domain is DGGITQSPKYLFRKEGQNVTLSCEQNLNHDAMYWYRQDPGQGLRLIYYSQIVNDFQKGDIAEGYSVSREKKESFPLTVTSAQKNPTAFYLCASSMNYRDREMTYEQYFGPGTRLTVT.